This T cell receptor beta chain was found in a study of blood T cell repertoires in COVID-19 (dated by TCRdb to 2020 to 2021). The study in broad terms: The collaborator samples originated in the United States, Italy and Spain and spanned the acute and convalescent phases of COVID-19. The material from the prospective study consisted of cDNA or gDNA derived from T cells, B-cell-depleted T cells, or PBMCs. The dataset comprised deeply sampled blood TCRbeta repertoires from subjects exposed to, actively infected with, or recovered from COVID-19. A freely available public database, intended as a resource for researchers studying the immune response to SARS-CoV-2, is where the repertoires were released. The samples were drawn from two sources: the first 160 participants of the ongoing ImmuneRACE study, and 1,200 or so subjects contributed by 6 global collaborators. Sample metadata almost always included a de-identified subject ID, COVID-19 status, age in years and sex. Where available, HLA class I and class II types were taken from metadata supplied by the sample provider and were not determined by assay-based typing. Paper-wide results and their limitations: Clinical and demographic metadata were provided uncurated, with the amount varying by source and participant.

Each collaborating institution followed its own protocols to collect whole blood in K2EDTA tubes. Collaborator samples were shipped for TCRbeta analysis as frozen whole blood, isolated PBMCs, or DNA extracted from either sample type. CDR1 and CDR2 were assigned from the germline V gene as MDHEN and SYDVKM. The CDR3, cysteine through phenylalanine, is 15 amino acids long. Only the CDR3 portion is preserved as DNA: 45 bases, with reading frame beginning at the first base. V loses 4 bases, J loses 2 bases, and the germline ends lie 13 bases apart. TCRbeta CDR3 regions were amplified from genomic DNA by means of the immunoSEQ Assay, a bias-controlled multiplex PCR. In the paper's pipeline: The number of nucleated cells in each sample was estimated from the amplification of reference gene primers within the assay. To quantify the absolute abundance of each unique TCRbeta CDR3 rearrangement, sequence reads were collapsed and filtered. For each sample, productive Simpson clonality was calculated as the square root of Simpson's diversity index across productive rearrangements. Held by TCRdb, this immuneACCESS table contains in-frame sequences only and omits some clones. Under half of the omission traces to an unresolved V gene where checked; the cause of the rest is unknown. V, J and clone size derive from that table, while D and trimming were established from the DNA sequence. This sample gives 200,000 or so clones in total; 70% to 85% of them show up just once. About 13% of the sample is taken by the ten largest.

Note on this clone: No antigen is known for it. Per-nucleotide qualities are absent, and no much larger clonotype sits a single base away.

The receptor was isolated from a human donor in a cohort sampled during active COVID-19. The source material was peripheral blood. The rearrangement joined TRBV28 to TRBJ2-3; TRBD1 is possibly the D segment (6 matching bases). The CDR3 amino acid sequence is: CASSSGDKDTDTQYF. The sequenced DNA is TGTGCCAGCAGTTCAGGGGACAAAGACACAGATACGCAGTATTTT.